Below, 10 T cell receptor beta chains from the same sample are listed, as sequenced in a study of shared clonotypes between healthy human individuals. Clones were read by immunoSEQ multiplex PCR, and TCRdb kept only the in-frame ones, dropping some. The repertoire consists of more than 1,200,000 clones, with around 98.5% occurring once and the leading ten covering roughly 0.36%. The specimen sequenced was naive CD4+ T cells sorted from blood. Regarding subset: CD45RA+ positively selected. The receptors derive from a man aged 25 to 40 in good health.

In this sample, this clone turned up once. This sequence joins TRBV5-1 and TRBJ2-7; 7 nucleotides agree with TRBD1. V was clipped by 4 bases and J by 1 base; unmatched bases: 11. CDR3 length equals 16 residues. Germline V gives CDR1 SGHRS, CDR2 YFSETQ. CDR3 loop: CASSTRTGIGSYEQYF. CDR3 nucleotides: TGCGCCAGCAGCACCCGGACAGGAATAGGATCCTACGAGCAGTACTTC.

J is TRBJ2-7 and V is TRBV18; 12 nucleotides align to TRBD2. There are 17 residues in the CDR3. In germline, CDR1 is KGHSH, CDR2 LQKENI. V lost 5 bases, J lost 2 bases, and 10 bases stayed unmatched. Here the CDR3 reads CASSGDLGLAGTYEQYF. The CDR3 DNA follows: TGTGCCAGCTCAGGAGACTTGGGACTAGCGGGTACCTACGAGCAGTACTTC.

The chain recombines TRBV7-2 with TRBJ2-3, with no clear D. This CDR3 has 15 amino acids. Germline V gene data show CDR1 as SGHTA and CDR2 as FQGNSA. V dropped 1 base and J dropped 2 bases, with 10 bases sitting between them. This chain's CDR3 is CASSLEDSYTDTQYF. In nucleotides, the CDR3 is TGTGCCAGCAGCTTAGAAGATTCCTACACAGATACGCAGTATTTT. The full variable domain, with the rest looked up from reference TRBV7-2 and TRBJ2-3, is GAGVSQSPSNKVTEKGKDVELRCDPISGHTALYWYRQSLGQGLEFLIYFQGNSAPDKSGLPSDRFSAERTGGSVSTLTIQRTQQEDSAVYLCASSLEDSYTDTQYFGPGTRLTVL.

The V call is TRBV18, the J call TRBJ2-7, with a weak D call TRBD2 (6 bases). There are 17 residues in the CDR3. Trimming cost V 0 bases and J 3 bases, with 18 bases left between them. Germline values: CDR1 KGHSH, CDR2 LQKENI. The CDR3 region has the DNA TGTGCCAGCTCACCACCAGGTGGAGGGCCGACAATCTACGAGCAGTACTTC. This sequence encodes CASSPPGGGPTIYEQYF.

J is TRBJ1-5 and V is TRBV28; 7 nucleotides agree with TRBD1. Germline CDR1 and CDR2: MDHEN and SYDVKM. The CDR3 is made up of 16 amino acids. The trim removed 4 bases at V and 0 bases at J, leaving 6 bases unmatched. The CDR3 sequence is CASSSSGTDSNQPQHF. The CDR3 nucleotides read TGTGCCAGCAGTTCTTCCGGGACAGATAGCAATCAGCCCCAGCATTTT.

The V gene is TRBV2, the J gene TRBJ2-7; 8 positions match TRBD2. After removal of 3 bases from V and 12 bases from J, the junction contained 7 bases not matched to a gene. The CDR3 covers 12 residues. Germline CDR1 reads SNHLY; CDR2 reads FYNNEI. The CDR3 is CASSDGLAGVYF. The CDR3 coding sequence is TGTGCCAGCAGTGACGGTCTAGCGGGCGTGTACTTC. The full variable domain, with the rest looked up from reference TRBV2 and TRBJ2-7, is EPEVTQTPSHQVTQMGQEVILRCVPISNHLYFYWYRQILGQKVEFLVSFYNNEISEKSEIFDDQFSVERPDGSNFTLKIRSTKLEDSAMYFCASSDGLAGVYFGPGTRLTVT.

The chain combines TRBV5-4 with TRBJ1-3; D uncertain. CDR1 is SGHNT, CDR2 YYREEE, per germline (reference sequence). The V and J ends lost 3 bases and 0 bases respectively, with 7 bases between them. CDR3 length: 14 residues. The CDR3 nucleotides read TGTGCCAGCAGCTCGCCCACCTCTGGAAACACCATATATTTT. It specifies CASSSPTSGNTIYF.

This chain connects TRBV18 to TRBJ2-1; D possibly matches TRBD1 or TRBD2 (5 bases each). CDR1 KGHSH and CDR2 LQKENI come from the germline V gene. V dropped 3 bases and J dropped 7 bases, with 13 bases sitting between them. The CDR3 sequence is 14 residues long. Here the CDR3 reads CASSPLGTHNEQFF. The CDR3 DNA is TGTGCCAGCTCACCTCTCGGGACGCATAATGAGCAGTTCTTC.

As for this clone: The same CDR3 also results from other DNA sequences found in this sample. The V gene is TRBV5-5, the J gene TRBJ2-5; a possible D gene is TRBD2 (6 bases). Germline CDR1 is SGHKS and CDR2 is YYEKEE (reference sequence). Between the trimmed V and J ends, which lost 0 bases and 1 base, there was a span of 7 bases. The CDR3 is made up of 14 amino acids. The CDR3 here is CASSLAGLQETQYF. CDR3 in DNA: TGTGCCAGCAGCTTGGCGGGACTCCAAGAGACCCAGTACTTC. Complete variable domain (other parts from reference TRBV5-5 and TRBJ2-5): DAGVTQSPTHLIKTRGQQVTLRCSPISGHKSVSWYQQVLGQGPQFIFQYYEKEERGRGNFPDRFSARQFPNYSSELNVNALLLGDSALYLCASSLAGLQETQYFGPGTRLLVL.

V is TRBV5-4 and J is TRBJ1-3, with TRBD1 matching 10 bases. The CDR3 has 15 residues. Germline values: CDR1 SGHNT, CDR2 YYREEE (reference sequence). The V gene end was trimmed by 5 bases and the J gene end by 3 bases; junction bases not matched to a gene: 5. Here the CDR3 DNA reads TGTGCCAGCAGTGACAGGGGGCGCGGTGGAAACACCATATATTTT. Its protein product is CASSDRGRGGNTIYF.